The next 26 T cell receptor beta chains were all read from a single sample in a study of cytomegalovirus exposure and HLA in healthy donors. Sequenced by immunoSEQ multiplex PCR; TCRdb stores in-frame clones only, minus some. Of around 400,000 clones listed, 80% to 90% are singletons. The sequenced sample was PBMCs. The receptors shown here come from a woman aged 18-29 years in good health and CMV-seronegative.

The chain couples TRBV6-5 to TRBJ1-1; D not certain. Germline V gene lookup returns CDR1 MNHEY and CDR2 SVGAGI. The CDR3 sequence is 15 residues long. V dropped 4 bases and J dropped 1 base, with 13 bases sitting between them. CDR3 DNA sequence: TGTGCCAGCAGTTTCGGACGGCGGGGGAACACTGAAGCTTTCTTT. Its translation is CASSFGRRGNTEAFF.

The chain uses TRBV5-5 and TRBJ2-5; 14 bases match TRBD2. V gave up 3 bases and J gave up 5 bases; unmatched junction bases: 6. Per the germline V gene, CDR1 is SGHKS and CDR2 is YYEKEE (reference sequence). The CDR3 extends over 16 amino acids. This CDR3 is CASSSGTSGRSETQYF. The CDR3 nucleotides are TGTGCCAGCAGCTCCGGGACTAGCGGGAGATCTGAGACCCAGTACTTC.

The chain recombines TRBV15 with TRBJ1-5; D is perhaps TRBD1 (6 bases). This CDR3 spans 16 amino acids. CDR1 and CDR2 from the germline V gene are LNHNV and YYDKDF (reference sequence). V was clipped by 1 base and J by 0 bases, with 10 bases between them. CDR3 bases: TGTGCCACCAGCAGAGGAGGGGGGGATAGCAATCAGCCCCAGCATTTT. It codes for CATSRGGGDSNQPQHF.

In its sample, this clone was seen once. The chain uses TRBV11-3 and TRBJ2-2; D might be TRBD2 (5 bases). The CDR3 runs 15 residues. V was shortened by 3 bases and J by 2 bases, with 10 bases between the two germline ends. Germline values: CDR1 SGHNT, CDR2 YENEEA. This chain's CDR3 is CASSLDSYNTGELFF. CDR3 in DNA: TGTGCCAGCAGCTTGGACTCCTACAACACCGGGGAGCTGTTTTTT.

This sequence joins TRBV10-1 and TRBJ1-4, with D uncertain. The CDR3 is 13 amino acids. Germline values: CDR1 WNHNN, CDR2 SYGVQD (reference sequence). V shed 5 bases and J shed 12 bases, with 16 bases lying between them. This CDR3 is CASSSGRPRELFF. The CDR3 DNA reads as TGCGCCAGCAGTTCGGGTCGCCCCCGGGAACTGTTTTTT.

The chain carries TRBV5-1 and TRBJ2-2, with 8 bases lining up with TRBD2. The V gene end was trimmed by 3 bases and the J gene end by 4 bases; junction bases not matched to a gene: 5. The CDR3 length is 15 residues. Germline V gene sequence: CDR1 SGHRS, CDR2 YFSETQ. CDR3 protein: CASSSQAGGTGELFF. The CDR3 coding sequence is TGCGCCAGCAGCTCACAGGCGGGGGGCACCGGGGAGCTGTTTTTT.

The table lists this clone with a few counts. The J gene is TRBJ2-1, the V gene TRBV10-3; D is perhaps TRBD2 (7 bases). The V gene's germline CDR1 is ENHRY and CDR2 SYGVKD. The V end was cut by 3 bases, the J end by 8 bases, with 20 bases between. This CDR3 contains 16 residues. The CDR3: CAISDQSAGAGDEQFF. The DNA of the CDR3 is TGTGCCATCAGTGATCAATCTGCGGGGGCCGGGGATGAGCAGTTCTTC.

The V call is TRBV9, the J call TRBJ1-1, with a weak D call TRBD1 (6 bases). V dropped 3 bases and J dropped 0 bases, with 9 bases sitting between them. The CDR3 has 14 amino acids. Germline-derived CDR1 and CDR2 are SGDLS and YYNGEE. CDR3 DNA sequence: TGTGCCAGCAGCGCTACAGGGTTGAACACTGAAGCTTTCTTT. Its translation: CASSATGLNTEAFF. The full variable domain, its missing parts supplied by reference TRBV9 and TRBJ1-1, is DSGVTQTPKHLITATGQRVTLRCSPRSGDLSVYWYQQSLDQGLQFLIQYYNGEERAKGNILERFSAQQFPDLHSELNLSSLELGDSALYFCASSATGLNTEAFFGQGTRLTVV.

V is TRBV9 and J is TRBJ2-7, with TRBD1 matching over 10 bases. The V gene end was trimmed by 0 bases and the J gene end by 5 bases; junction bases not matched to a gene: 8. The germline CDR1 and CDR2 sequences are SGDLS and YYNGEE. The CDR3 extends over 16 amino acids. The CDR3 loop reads CASSVEWRQGANEQYF. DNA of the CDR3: TGTGCCAGCAGCGTAGAGTGGCGACAGGGGGCGAACGAGCAGTACTTC.

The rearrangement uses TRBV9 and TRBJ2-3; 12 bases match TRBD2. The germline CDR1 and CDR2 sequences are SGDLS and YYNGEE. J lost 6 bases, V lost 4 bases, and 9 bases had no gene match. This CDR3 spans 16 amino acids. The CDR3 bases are TGTGCCAGCAGCTTAACGACTAGCGGGAGATCGGATACGCAGTATTTT. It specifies CASSLTTSGRSDTQYF.

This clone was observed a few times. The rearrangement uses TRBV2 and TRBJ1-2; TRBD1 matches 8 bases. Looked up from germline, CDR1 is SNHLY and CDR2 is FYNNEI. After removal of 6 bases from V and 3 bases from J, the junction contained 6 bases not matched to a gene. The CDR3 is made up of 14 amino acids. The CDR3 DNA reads TGTGCCAGCAGGAGGGTACAGGGGGACTATGGCTACACCTTC. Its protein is CASRRVQGDYGYTF. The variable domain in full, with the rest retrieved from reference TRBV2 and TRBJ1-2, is EPEVTQTPSHQVTQMGQEVILRCVPISNHLYFYWYRQILGQKVEFLVSFYNNEISEKSEIFDDQFSVERPDGSNFTLKIRSTKLEDSAMYFCASRRVQGDYGYTFGSGTRLTVV.

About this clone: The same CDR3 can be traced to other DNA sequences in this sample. The DNA of the CDR3 is TGTGCCAGCAGTTTCAGTGGCAATGAGCAGTTCTTC. It codes for CASSFSGNEQFF. The chain uses TRBV27 and TRBJ2-1; no clear D gene. This CDR3 is built from 12 residues. V was pared by 3 bases and J by 6 bases, with 6 bases between. The V gene's germline CDR1 is MNHEY and CDR2 SMNVEV (reference sequence).

The CDR3 DNA reads as TGCGCCAGCAGTGACCAAGCCAAAAACATTCAGTACTTC. Its translation is CASSDQAKNIQYF. The rearrangement links TRBV10-1 to TRBJ2-4; D not certain. The V gene's germline CDR1 is WNHNN and CDR2 SYGVQD (reference sequence). Deletions cut 3 bases from V and 0 bases from J, with 3 bases between. This CDR3 has 13 residues.

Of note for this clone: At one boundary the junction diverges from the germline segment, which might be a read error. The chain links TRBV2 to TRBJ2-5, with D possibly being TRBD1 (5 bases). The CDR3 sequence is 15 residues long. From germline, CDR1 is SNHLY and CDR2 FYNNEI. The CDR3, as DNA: TGTGCCAGCAGGGAAGTTTGGGGCTCCCAAGAGACCCAGTACTTC. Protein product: CASREVWGSQETQYF.

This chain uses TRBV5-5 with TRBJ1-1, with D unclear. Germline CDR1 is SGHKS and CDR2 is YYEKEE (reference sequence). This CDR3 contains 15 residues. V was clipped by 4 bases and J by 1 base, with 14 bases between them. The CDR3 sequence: CASSERETSNTEAFF. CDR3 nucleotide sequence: TGTGCCAGCAGCGAGCGGGAGACATCGAACACTGAAGCTTTCTTT.

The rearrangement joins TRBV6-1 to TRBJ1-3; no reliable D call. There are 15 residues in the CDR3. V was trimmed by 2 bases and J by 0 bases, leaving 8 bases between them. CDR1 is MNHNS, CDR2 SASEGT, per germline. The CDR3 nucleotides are TGTGCCAGCAGTGAAAATTTATACTCTGGAAACACCATATATTTT. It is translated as CASSENLYSGNTIYF.

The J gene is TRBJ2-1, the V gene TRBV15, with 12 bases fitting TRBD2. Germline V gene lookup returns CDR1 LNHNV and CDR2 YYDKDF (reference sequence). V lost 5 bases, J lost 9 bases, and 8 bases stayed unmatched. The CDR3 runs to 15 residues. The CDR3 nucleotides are TGTGCCACCAGCGCACGGACTAGCGGGATGACTGAGCAGTTCTTC. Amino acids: CATSARTSGMTEQFF.

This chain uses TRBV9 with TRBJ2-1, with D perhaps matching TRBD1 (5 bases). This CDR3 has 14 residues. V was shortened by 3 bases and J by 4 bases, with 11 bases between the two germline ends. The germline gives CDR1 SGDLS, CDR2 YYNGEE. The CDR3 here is CASSAAPGYNEQFF. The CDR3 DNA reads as TGTGCCAGCAGCGCGGCCCCAGGGTACAATGAGCAGTTCTTC.

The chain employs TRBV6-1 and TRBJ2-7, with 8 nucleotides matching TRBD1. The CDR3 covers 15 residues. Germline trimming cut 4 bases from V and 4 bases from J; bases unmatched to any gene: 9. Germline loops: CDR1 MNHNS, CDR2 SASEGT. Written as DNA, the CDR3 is TGTGCCAGCAGTGGGGCCGGGACAGGTAAATACGAGCAGTACTTC. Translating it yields CASSGAGTGKYEQYF.

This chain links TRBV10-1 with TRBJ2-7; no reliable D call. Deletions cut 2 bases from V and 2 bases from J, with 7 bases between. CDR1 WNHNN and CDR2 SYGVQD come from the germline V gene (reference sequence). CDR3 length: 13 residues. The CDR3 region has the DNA TGCGCCAGCAGTGAGGGCGGCCCCTACGAGCAGTACTTC. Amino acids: CASSEGGPYEQYF.

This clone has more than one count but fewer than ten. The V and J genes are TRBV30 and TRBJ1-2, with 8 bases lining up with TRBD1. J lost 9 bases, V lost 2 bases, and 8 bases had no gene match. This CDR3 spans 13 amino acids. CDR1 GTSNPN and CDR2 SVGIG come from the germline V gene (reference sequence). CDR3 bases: TGTGCCTGGAGTCTAGGACAGGGTTCACGCTACACCTTC. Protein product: CAWSLGQGSRYTF.

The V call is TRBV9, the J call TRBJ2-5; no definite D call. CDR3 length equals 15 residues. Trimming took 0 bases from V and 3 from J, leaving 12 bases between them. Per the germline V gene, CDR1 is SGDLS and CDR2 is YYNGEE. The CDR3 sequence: CASSVATGQKETQYF. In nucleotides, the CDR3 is TGTGCCAGCAGCGTAGCTACTGGGCAGAAAGAGACCCAGTACTTC.

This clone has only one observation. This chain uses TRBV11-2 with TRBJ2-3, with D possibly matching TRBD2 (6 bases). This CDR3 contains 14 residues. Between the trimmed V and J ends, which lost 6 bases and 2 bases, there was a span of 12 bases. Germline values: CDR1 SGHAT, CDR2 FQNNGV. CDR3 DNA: TGTGCCAGCAGTCCTAGCGTCCTCACAGATACGCAGTATTTT. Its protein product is CASSPSVLTDTQYF. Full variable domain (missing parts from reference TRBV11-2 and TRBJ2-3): EAGVAQSPRYKIIEKRQSVAFWCNPISGHATLYWYQQILGQGPKLLIQFQNNGVVDDSQLPKDRFSAERLKGVDSTLKIQPAKLEDSAVYLCASSPSVLTDTQYFGPGTRLTVL.

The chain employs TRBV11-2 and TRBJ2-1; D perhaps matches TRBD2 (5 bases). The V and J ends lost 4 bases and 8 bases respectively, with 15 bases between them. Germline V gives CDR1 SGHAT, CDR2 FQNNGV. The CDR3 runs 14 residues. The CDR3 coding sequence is TGTGCCAGCAGCTCCCTAAGGGAGCGGCATGAGCAGTTCTTC. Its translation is CASSSLRERHEQFF.

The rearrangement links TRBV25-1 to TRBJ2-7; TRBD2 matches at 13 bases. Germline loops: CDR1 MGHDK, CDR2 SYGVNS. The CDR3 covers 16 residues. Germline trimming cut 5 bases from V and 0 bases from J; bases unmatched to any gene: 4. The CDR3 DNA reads TGTGCCAGCAGTCAACTAGCGGGGGGGAGCTCCTACGAGCAGTACTTC. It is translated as CASSQLAGGSSYEQYF.

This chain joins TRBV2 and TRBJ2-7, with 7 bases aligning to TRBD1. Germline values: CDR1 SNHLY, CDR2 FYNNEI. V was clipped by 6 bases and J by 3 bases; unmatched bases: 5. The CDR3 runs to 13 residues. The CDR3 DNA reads TGTGCCAGCAGCTCAGACAGGGACTACGAGCAGTACTTC. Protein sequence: CASSSDRDYEQYF.